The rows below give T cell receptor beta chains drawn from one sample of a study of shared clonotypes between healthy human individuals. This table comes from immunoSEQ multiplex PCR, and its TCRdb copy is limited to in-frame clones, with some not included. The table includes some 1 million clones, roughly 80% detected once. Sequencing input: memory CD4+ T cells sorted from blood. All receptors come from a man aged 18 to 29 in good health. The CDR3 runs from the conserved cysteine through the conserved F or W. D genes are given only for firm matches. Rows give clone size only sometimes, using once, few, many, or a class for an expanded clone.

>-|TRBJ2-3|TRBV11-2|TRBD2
TGTGCCAGCAGCCAAGATAACGGACTAGCGAGCACAGATACGCAGTATTTT
CASSQDNGLASTDTQYF
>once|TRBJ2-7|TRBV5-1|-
TGCGCCAGCAGCTTGGGGTCAGGGAATTACGAGCAGTACTTC
CASSLGSGNYEQYF
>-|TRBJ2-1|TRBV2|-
TGTGCCAGCAACCCCCGGGTAGCAGACCGGTTGAATGAGCAGTTCTTC
CASNPRVADRLNEQFF
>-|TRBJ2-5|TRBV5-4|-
TGTGCCAGCAGCTTTGATGGGGGTTCAGGGGAGACCCAGTACTTC
CASSFDGGSGETQYF
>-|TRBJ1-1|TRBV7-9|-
TGTGCCAGCAGCTTGGGGGAGAGCCTACAGGAGTCGGCTTTCTTT
CASSLGESLQESAFF
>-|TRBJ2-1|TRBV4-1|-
TGCGCCAGCAGCCAAGTACTAGAGGAGCAGTTCTTC
CASSQVLEEQFF
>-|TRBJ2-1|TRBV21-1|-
TGTGCCAGCAGCAAAGAACGCTGTGGAAGCGCCTTTGGGGGAAATGAGCAGTTCTTC
CASSKERCGSAFGGNEQFF
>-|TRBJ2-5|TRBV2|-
TGTGCCAGCAAAGGCAGGGAGTGGGAGACCCAGTACTTC
CASKGREWETQYF
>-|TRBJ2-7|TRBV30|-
TGTGCCTGGACGGACCGCGGGGAGCAGTACTTC
CAWTDRGEQYF
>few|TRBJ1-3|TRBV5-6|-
TGTGCCAGCAGCACACCCTTGGTAAACACCATATATTTT
CASSTPLVNTIYF